The clone carrying this T cell receptor beta chain was counted a few times. Antigen: not known. This entry is derived from a study of radiation and T cells in renal cell carcinoma. This sample's time point: baseline pretreatment blood. Stated treatment: 15 Gy SBRT to primary tumor, nephrectomy 4 weeks later. Germline V gene data show CDR1 as GTSNPN and CDR2 as SVGIG (reference sequence). The V end lost 3 bases, the J end lost 1 base, and 15 bases lay between the germline ends. This CDR3 is built from 15 residues. Study conclusions and caveats: Top tumor clonotypes rose in blood 2 weeks post-radiation, then contracted.

Repertoires were generated with immunoSEQ multiplex PCR, while TCRdb's copy carries only in-frame clones and drops some. The sample yields about 61,000 clones, just under 80% seen once. J is TRBJ1-2 and V is TRBV30; the D gene is possibly TRBD1 (5 bases). This receptor was obtained from a man aged 55 to 70 with renal cell carcinoma. The sequencing used blood, collected from a patient whose treatment included radiotherapy and nephrectomy. The CDR3 is CAWRAGRRHNYGYTF. Written as DNA, the CDR3 is TGTGCCTGGAGGGCAGGGCGGCGGCATAACTATGGCTACACCTTC.